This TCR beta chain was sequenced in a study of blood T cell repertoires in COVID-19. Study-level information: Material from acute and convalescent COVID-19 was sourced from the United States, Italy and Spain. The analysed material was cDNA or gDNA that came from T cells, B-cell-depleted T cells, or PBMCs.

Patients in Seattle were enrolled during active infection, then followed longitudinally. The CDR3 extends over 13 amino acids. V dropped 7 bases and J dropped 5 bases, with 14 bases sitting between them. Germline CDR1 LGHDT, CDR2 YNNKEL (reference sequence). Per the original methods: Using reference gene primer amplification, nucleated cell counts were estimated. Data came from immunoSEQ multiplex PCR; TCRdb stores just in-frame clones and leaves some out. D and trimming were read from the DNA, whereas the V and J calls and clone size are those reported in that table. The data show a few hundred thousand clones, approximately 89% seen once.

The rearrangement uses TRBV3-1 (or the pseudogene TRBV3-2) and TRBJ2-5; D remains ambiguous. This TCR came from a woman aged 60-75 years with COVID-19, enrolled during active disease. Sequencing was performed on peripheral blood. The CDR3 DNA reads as TGTGCCAGCAAACTAAATGGTCAGGAGACCCAGTACTTC. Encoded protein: CASKLNGQETQYF.